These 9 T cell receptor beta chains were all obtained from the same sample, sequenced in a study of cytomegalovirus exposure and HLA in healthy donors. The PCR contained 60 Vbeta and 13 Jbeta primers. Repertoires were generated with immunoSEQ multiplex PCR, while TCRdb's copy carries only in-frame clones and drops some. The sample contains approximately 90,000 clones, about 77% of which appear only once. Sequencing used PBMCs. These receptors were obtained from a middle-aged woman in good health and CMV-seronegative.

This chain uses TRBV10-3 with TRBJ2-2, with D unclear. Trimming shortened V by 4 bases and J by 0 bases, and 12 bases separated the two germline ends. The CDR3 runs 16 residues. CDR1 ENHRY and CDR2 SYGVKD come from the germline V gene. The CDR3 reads CAISGASVTNTGELFF. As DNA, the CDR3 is TGTGCCATCAGTGGGGCGTCAGTTACGAACACCGGGGAGCTGTTTTTT.

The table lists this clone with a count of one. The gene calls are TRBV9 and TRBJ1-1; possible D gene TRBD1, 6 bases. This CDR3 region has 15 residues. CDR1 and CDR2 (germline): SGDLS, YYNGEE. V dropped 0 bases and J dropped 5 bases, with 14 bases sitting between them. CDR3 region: CASSVGSAGETEAFF. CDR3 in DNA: TGTGCCAGCAGCGTAGGGTCGGCAGGGGAAACTGAAGCTTTCTTT.

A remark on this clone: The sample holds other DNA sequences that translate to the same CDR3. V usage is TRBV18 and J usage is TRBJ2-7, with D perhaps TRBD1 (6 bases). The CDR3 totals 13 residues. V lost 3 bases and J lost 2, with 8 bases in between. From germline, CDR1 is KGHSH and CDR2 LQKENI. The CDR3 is CASSPTGAYEQYF. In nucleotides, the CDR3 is TGTGCCAGCTCACCGACAGGAGCCTACGAGCAGTACTTC.

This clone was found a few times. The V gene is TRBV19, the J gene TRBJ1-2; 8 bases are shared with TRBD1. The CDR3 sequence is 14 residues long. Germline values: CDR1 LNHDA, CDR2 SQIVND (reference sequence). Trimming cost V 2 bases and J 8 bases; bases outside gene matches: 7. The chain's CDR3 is CASSISGQGLGYTF. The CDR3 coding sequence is TGTGCCAGTAGTATAAGTGGACAGGGTTTAGGCTACACCTTC.

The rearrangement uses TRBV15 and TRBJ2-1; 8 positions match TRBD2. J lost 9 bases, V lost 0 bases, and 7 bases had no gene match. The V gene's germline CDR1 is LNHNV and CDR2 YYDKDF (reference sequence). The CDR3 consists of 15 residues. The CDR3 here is CATSRDRQGTSEQFF. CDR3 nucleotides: TGTGCCACCAGCAGAGATAGGCAGGGGACTAGTGAGCAGTTCTTC.

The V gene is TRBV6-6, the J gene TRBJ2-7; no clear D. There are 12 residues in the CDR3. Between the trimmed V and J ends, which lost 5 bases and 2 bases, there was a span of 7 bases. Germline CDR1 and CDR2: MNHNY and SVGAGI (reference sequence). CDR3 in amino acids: CASSPSPYEQYF. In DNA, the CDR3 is TGTGCCAGCAGTCCGTCCCCCTACGAGCAGTACTTC.

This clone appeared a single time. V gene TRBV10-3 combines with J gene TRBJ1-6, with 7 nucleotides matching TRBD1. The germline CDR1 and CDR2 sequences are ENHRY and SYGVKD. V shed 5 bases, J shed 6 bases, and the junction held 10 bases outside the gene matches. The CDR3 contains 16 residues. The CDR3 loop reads CAISNKGTAPNSPLHF. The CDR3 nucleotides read TGTGCCATCAGTAATAAAGGGACAGCCCCTAATTCACCCCTCCACTTT.

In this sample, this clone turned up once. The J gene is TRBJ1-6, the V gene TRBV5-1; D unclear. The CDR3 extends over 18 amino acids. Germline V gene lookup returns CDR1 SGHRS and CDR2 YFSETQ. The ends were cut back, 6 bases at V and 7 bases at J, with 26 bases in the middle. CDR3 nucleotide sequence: TGCGCCAGCACACTAGACTACCGAGGAGCGGCTGGGAATTCACCCCTCCACTTT. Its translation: CASTLDYRGAAGNSPLHF.

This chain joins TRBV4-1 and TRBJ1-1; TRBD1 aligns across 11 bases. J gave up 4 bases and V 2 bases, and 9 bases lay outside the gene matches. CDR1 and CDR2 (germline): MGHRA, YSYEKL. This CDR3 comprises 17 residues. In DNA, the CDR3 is TGCGCCAGCAGCCAAAAACCGGGACAGGGGGTCGGCACTGAAGCTTTCTTT. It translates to CASSQKPGQGVGTEAFF.